Reported below is one T cell receptor beta chain. The data belong to a study of Ad26.COV2.S vaccination and SARS-CoV-2 variants. Study background: Donor allocation was to the COV1001 Ad26.COV2.S trial arm. Recipients of Ad26.COV2.S got it intramuscularly, once or twice 56 days apart.

Treatment reported: 15 to 20 received Ad26.COV2.S at low or high dose, single or two shots; several received placebo; per-sample allocation not given. Samples came from day 63 after the first vaccine or placebo injection. TCRdb's copy holds only in-frame clones and misses some; the assay was immunoSEQ multiplex PCR. The sample records 300,000 to 500,000 clones, 75% to 90% being singletons. Trimming removed 5 bases from V and 3 bases from J, with 19 bases in between. The CDR3 covers 16 residues. CDR1 SGHTA and CDR2 FQGNSA come from the germline V gene. Sequenced here: peripheral blood, sampled in a trial of Ad26.COV2.S vaccine versus placebo. The V and J genes are TRBV7-2 and TRBJ1-2; weak D call: TRBD1 (6 bases). This receptor was identified in a person aged 18-60 years who received the Ad26.COV2.S COVID-19 vaccine or a placebo. The CDR3 protein is CASSQGRGGRYYGYTF. The CDR3 bases are TGTGCCAGCAGCCAGGGAAGGGGGGGGCGCTACTATGGCTACACCTTC.